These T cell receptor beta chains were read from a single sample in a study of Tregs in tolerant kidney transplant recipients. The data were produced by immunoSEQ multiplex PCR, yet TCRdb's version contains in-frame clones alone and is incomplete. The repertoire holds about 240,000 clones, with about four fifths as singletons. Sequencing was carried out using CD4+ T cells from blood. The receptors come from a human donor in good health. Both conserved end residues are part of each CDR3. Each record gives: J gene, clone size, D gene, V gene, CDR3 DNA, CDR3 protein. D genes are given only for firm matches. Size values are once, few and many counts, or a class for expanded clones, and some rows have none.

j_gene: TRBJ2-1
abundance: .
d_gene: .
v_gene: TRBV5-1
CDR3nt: TGCGCCAGCAGCTTGGCAGGGGGCTCTACTAGCGGGCCGGGGAATGAGCAGTTCTTC
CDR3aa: CASSLAGGSTSGPGNEQFF

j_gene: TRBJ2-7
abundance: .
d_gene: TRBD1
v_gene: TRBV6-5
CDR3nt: TGTGCCAGCAGTTACTCCCAGGGGGCGAGGTACGAGCAGTACTTC
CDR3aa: CASSYSQGARYEQYF

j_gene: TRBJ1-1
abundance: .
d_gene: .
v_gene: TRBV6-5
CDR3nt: TGTGCCAGCAGTTACTTACAGGGTAGCACTGAAGCTTTCTTT
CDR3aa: CASSYLQGSTEAFF

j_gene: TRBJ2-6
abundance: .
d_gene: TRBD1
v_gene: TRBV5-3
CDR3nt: TGTGCCAGAAGCCCCTCGGGACAGGGGGGAGGAGGGGCCAACGTCCTGACTTTC
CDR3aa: CARSPSGQGGGGANVLTF

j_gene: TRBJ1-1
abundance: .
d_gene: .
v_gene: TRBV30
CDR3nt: TGTGCCCGAACAGTCCAGTCGGAAACTGAAGCTTTCTTT
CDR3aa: CARTVQSETEAFF

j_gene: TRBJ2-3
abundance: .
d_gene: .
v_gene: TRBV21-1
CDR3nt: TGTGCCAGCAGCTACTTGGACAGCACAGATACGCAGTATTTT
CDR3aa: CASSYLDSTDTQYF

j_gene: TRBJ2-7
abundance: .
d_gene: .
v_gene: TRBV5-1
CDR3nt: TGCGCCAGCAGATACCGGGACATCTCCTACTACGAGCAGTACTTC
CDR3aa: CASRYRDISYYEQYF

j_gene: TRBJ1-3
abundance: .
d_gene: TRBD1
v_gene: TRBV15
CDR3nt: TGTGCCACCAGCAGGGACAGGGGAAACACCATATATTTT
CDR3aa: CATSRDRGNTIYF

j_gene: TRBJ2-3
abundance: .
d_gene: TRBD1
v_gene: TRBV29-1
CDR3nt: TGCAGCGTCTACGTGGGACAGGTCCACACAGATACGCAGTATTTT
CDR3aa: CSVYVGQVHTDTQYF

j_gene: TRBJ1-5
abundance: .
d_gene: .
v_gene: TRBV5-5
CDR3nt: TGTGCCAGCAGCGTGGGACGGAACAATCAGCCCCAGCATTTT
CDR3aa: CASSVGRNNQPQHF

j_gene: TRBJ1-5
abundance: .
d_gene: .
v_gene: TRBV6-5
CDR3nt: TGTGCCAGCAGTTACGGTGGACTGATGCCCCAGCATTTT
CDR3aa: CASSYGGLMPQHF

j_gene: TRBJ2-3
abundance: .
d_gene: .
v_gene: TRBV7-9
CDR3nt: TGTGCCAGCAGCCAACAGGGCACAGATACGCAGTATTTT
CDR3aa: CASSQQGTDTQYF

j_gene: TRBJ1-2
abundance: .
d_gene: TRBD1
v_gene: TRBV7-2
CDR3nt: TGTGCCAGCAGCTACCCGGGACAGGTTCTTGGCTACACCTTC
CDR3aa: CASSYPGQVLGYTF

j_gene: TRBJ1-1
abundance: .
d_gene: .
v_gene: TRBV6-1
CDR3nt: TGTGCCAGCATCTACAGGGAGGGTAACACTGAAGCTTTCTTT
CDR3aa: CASIYREGNTEAFF

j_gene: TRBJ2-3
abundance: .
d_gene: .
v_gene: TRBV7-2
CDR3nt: TGTGCCAGCAGCACCGTAAATGGGGATACGCAGTATTTT
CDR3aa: CASSTVNGDTQYF

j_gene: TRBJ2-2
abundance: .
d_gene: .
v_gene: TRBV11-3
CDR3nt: TGTGCCAGCGGAAAATCGGGCACCGGGGAGCTGTTTTTT
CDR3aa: CASGKSGTGELFF

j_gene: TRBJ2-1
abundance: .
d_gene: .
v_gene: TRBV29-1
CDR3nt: TGCAGCGGGGGGTACAGGGCGTCCTACAATGAGCAGTTCTTC
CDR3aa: CSGGYRASYNEQFF

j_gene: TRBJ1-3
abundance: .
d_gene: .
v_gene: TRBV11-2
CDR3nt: TGTGCCAGCAGCCCACAACAGGGAATTCAGAGAAACACCATATATTTT
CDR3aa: CASSPQQGIQRNTIYF

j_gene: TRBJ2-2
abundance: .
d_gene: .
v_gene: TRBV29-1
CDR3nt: TGCAGCGTTGAGGTGAAAGACACCGGGGAGCTGTTTTTT
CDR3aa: CSVEVKDTGELFF

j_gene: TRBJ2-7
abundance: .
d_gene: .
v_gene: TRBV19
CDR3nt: TGTGCCAGTAGTATAGGCGCAGTGAACTCCTACGAGCAGTACTTC
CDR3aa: CASSIGAVNSYEQYF

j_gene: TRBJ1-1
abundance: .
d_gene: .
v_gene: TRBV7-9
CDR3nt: TGTGCCAGCAGCCCAATCGGGACTGAAGCTTTCTTT
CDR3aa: CASSPIGTEAFF

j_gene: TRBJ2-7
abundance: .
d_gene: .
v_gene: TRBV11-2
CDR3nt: TGTGCCAGCAGTCCCCTACGGGAATTTGAGCAGTACTTC
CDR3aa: CASSPLREFEQYF

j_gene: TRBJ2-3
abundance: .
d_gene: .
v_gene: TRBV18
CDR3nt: TGTGCCAGCTCACCAAACATAGATACGCAGTATTTT
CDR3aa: CASSPNIDTQYF

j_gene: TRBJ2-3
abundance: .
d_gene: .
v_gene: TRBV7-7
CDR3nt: TGTGCCAGCAGCTCGTTCGAAACAGATACGCAGTATTTT
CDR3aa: CASSSFETDTQYF

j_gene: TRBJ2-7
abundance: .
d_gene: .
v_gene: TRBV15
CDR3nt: TGTGCCACCAGCCCCACTATGGACACCTACGAGCAGTACTTC
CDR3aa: CATSPTMDTYEQYF

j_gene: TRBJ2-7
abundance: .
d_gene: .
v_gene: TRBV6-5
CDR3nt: TGTGCCAGCAGTTACTCAGGGCCGCACTACGAGCAGTACTTC
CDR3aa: CASSYSGPHYEQYF

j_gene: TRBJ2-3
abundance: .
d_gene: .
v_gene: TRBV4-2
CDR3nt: TGTGCCAGCAGCCAGCTCGACTCGGCCACAGATACGCAGTATTTT
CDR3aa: CASSQLDSATDTQYF

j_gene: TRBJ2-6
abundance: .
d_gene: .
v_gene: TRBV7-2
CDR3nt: TGTGCCAGCAGCTTCGCAGCTACCCCTGGGGCCAACGTCCTGACTTTC
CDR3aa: CASSFAATPGANVLTF

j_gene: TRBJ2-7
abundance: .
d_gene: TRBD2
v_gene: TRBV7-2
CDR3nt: TGTGCCAGCAGCCTAGGAGCGGGAGGAATCAACGAGCAGTACTTC
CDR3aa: CASSLGAGGINEQYF

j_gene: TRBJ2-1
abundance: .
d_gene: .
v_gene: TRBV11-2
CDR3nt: TGTGCCAGCAGCTTAGTGGGGAATGAGCAGTTCTTC
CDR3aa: CASSLVGNEQFF

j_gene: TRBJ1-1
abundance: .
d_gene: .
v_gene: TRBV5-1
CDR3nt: TGCGCCAGCAGCTTGGTCCCCCCGGCCGCTTTCTTT
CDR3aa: CASSLVPPAAFF

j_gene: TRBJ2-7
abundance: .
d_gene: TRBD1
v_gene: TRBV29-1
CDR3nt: TGCAGCGTTGCTTGGGACAGCCAGCCCTACGAGCAGTACTTC
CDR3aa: CSVAWDSQPYEQYF

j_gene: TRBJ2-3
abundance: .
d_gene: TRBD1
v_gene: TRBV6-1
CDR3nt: TGTGCCAGCCGGACAGGGTACACAGATACGCAGTATTTT
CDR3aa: CASRTGYTDTQYF

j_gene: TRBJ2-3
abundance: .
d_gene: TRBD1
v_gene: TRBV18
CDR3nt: TGTGCCAGCTCAACGACAGGGAGCGCAGATACGCAGTATTTT
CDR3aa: CASSTTGSADTQYF

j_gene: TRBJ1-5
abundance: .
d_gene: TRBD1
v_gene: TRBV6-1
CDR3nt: TGTGCCAGCAGCTGGACAGGGGGTGGGCAGCCCCAGCATTTT
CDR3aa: CASSWTGGGQPQHF

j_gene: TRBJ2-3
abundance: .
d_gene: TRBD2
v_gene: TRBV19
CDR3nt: TGTGCCAGTAGTATAGGGGGAGGGAGCACAGATACGCAGTATTTT
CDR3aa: CASSIGGGSTDTQYF

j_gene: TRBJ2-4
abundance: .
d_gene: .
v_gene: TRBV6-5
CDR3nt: TGTGCCAGCGGGATGGACGGGGGACGCAAAAACATTCAGTACTTC
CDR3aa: CASGMDGGRKNIQYF

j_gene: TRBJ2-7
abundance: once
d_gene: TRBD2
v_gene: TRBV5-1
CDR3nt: TGCGCCAGCAGCTTCGGACTAGCCTACGAGCAGTACTTC
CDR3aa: CASSFGLAYEQYF

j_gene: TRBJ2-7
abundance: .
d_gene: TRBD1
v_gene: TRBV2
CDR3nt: TGTGCCAGCAATCTACAGGGGATCTCCTACGAGCAGTACTTC
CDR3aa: CASNLQGISYEQYF

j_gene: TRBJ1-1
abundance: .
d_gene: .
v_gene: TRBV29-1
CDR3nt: TGCAGCGTTGACCGGGGCAACTCGAACACTGAAGCTTTCTTT
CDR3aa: CSVDRGNSNTEAFF

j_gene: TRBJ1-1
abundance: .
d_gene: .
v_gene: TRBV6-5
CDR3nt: TGTGCCAGCAGGGGCGACAGATCGAACACTGAAGCTTTCTTT
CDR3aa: CASRGDRSNTEAFF

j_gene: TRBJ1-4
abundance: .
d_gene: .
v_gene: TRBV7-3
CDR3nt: TGTGCCAGCAGCTTAAATTCAGGGCCAAGTGAAAAACTGTTTTTT
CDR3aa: CASSLNSGPSEKLFF

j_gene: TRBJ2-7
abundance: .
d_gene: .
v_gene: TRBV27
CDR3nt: TGTGCCAGCAGTTTATTTACGGGCTATAGCGAGCAGTACTTC
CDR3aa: CASSLFTGYSEQYF